Each of the 29 T cell receptor beta chains below was sequenced from the same sample in a study of T cells in narcolepsy. Profiled with immunoSEQ multiplex PCR; TCRdb holds only in-frame clones, not every one. The repertoire holds some 30,000 clones, with less than 90% as singletons. Sequenced input: CD45RA- memory CD4+ T cells from PBMCs. These receptors all stem from a human donor with narcolepsy.

The chain uses TRBV6-5 and TRBJ1-1; a possible D gene is TRBD1 (6 bases). CDR1 is MNHEY, CDR2 SVGAGI, per germline. The CDR3 loop spans 12 amino acids. The germline V and J ends were trimmed by 2 bases and 8 bases, with 9 bases remaining between them. This CDR3 reads CASSYGGTEAFF. Here the CDR3 DNA reads TGTGCCAGCAGTTACGGGGGCACGGAAGCTTTCTTT.

The chain carries TRBV5-4 and TRBJ1-1; maybe TRBD1 (6 bases). The CDR3 sequence is 16 residues long. V was pared by 4 bases and J by 1 base, with 17 bases between. From germline, CDR1 is SGHNT and CDR2 YYREEE (reference sequence). CDR3 sequence reads: CASSATGGARNTEAFF. The CDR3 bases are TGTGCCAGCAGCGCTACGGGGGGGGCCCGGAACACTGAAGCTTTCTTT. The full variable domain, completed using reference TRBV5-4 and TRBJ1-1, is ETGVTQSPTHLIKTRGQQVTLRCSSQSGHNTVSWYQQALGQGPQFIFQYYREEENGRGNFPPRFSGLQFPNYSSELNVNALELDDSALYLCASSATGGARNTEAFFGQGTRLTVV.

This CDR3 reads CASRKQDSPLHF. The CDR3 nucleotides are TGTGCCAGCAGGAAGCAGGATTCACCCCTCCACTTT. The gene calls are TRBV6-5 and TRBJ1-6; D gene uncertain. Germline V gene sequence: CDR1 MNHEY, CDR2 SVGAGI. Trimming cost V 6 bases and J 8 bases, with 8 bases left between them. CDR3 length equals 12 residues.

This clone is a singleton in its sample. The chain joins TRBV19 to TRBJ1-5; D is uncertain. The CDR3 is made up of 14 amino acids. V shed 2 bases and J shed 11 bases, with 16 bases lying between them. Germline V gene lookup returns CDR1 LNHDA and CDR2 SQIVND (reference sequence). The chain's CDR3 is CASSIRGRSGTQHF. The CDR3 coding sequence is TGTGCCAGTAGTATAAGAGGACGGTCCGGGACCCAGCATTTT.

This sequence joins TRBV18 and TRBJ1-2; D unclear. V lost 1 base, J lost 5 bases, and 11 bases lay in between. Germline-derived CDR1 and CDR2 are KGHSH and LQKENI. The CDR3 contains 14 residues. In DNA, the CDR3 is TGTGCCAGCTCACCACAGAAGTCAGCTTATGGCTACACCTTC. Translating it yields CASSPQKSAYGYTF.

V is TRBV4-2 and J is TRBJ2-2; D is unclear. The V end was cut by 0 bases, the J end by 5 bases, with 16 bases between. Germline V gene data show CDR1 as LGHNA and CDR2 as YNFKEQ. The CDR3 consists of 17 residues. CDR3 loop: CASSQDQLGSHTGELFF. The CDR3 bases are TGTGCCAGCAGCCAAGACCAATTGGGTTCCCATACCGGGGAGCTGTTTTTT.

The chain uses TRBV7-9 and TRBJ1-4; 10 bases fit TRBD1. Trimming took 2 bases from V and 8 from J; bases not matched to a gene: 14. This CDR3 has 18 residues. The germline CDR1 and CDR2 sequences are SEHNR and FQNEAQ (reference sequence). This CDR3 reads CASSLTVGETGGKEKLFF. The CDR3 DNA reads as TGTGCCAGCAGCTTAACCGTAGGGGAGACAGGGGGCAAGGAAAAACTGTTTTTT. The full variable domain, its missing parts supplied by reference TRBV7-9 and TRBJ1-4, is DTGVSQNPRHKITKRGQNVTFRCDPISEHNRLYWYRQTLGQGPEFLTYFQNEAQLEKSRLLSDRFSAERPKGSFSTLEIQRTEQGDSAMYLCASSLTVGETGGKEKLFFGSGTQLSVL.

This clone has only one observation. CDR3: CASSYLGRGGNQPQHF. The CDR3 DNA reads TGTGCCAGCAGTTACCTTGGGAGGGGTGGCAATCAGCCCCAGCATTTT. This sequence joins TRBV2 and TRBJ1-5, with D perhaps TRBD1 (5 bases). V was clipped by 5 bases and J by 2 bases, with 16 bases between them. The CDR3 has 16 amino acids. The germline V gene has CDR1 SNHLY and CDR2 FYNNEI. Looking up the rest from reference TRBV2 and TRBJ1-5 gives the full variable domain: EPEVTQTPSHQVTQMGQEVILRCVPISNHLYFYWYRQILGQKVEFLVSFYNNEISEKSEIFDDQFSVERPDGSNFTLKIRSTKLEDSAMYFCASSYLGRGGNQPQHFGDGTRLSIL.

The chain combines TRBV4-1 with TRBJ1-5; 8 bases fit TRBD1. CDR1 and CDR2 from the germline V gene are MGHRA and YSYEKL. The V segment lost 3 bases and the J segment 7 bases; nucleotides outside the gene matches: 8. The CDR3 is 15 amino acids. The CDR3 reads CASSQTGALGQPQHF. The CDR3, as DNA: TGCGCCAGCAGCCAGACAGGGGCCCTCGGGCAGCCCCAGCATTTT.

The chain uses TRBV27 and TRBJ1-2; no clear D gene. The CDR3 loop spans 15 amino acids. Germline CDR1 and CDR2: MNHEY and SMNVEV (reference sequence). V lost 5 bases and J lost 3, with 16 bases in between. The DNA of the CDR3 is TGTGCCAGCAGTGACCAGACGAAACCCTACTATGGCTACACCTTC. It yields the protein CASSDQTKPYYGYTF.

Here the CDR3 DNA reads TGTGCCACCTTAAAACAGGGGCTGGGGGATACGCAGTATTTT. Amino acid sequence: CATLKQGLGDTQYF. This sequence joins TRBV10-3 and TRBJ2-3, with TRBD1 matching over 7 bases. The CDR3 contains 14 residues. In germline, CDR1 is ENHRY, CDR2 SYGVKD. Trimming took 10 bases from V and 6 from J; bases not matched to a gene: 13.

This rearrangement joins TRBV29-1 to TRBJ2-1; TRBD1 agrees at 8 bases. Germline CDR1 reads SQVTM; CDR2 reads ANQGSEA. The CDR3 extends over 16 amino acids. The ends lost 6 bases at V and 4 bases at J; junction bases unmatched: 14. CDR3 loop: CSVDPGTGAPYNEQFF. The CDR3 DNA reads as TGCAGCGTAGACCCCGGGACAGGCGCGCCTTACAATGAGCAGTTCTTC.

The V gene is TRBV19, the J gene TRBJ2-5; tentative D call: TRBD1 (5 bases). The germline V gene has CDR1 LNHDA and CDR2 SQIVND (reference sequence). V was shortened by 3 bases and J by 1 base, with 9 bases between the two germline ends. This CDR3 has 14 amino acids. CDR3 sequence (DNA): TGTGCCAGTAGTATTTCCAGGGCCCAAGAGACCCAGTACTTC. Encoded protein: CASSISRAQETQYF. Variable domain in full (rest from reference TRBV19 and TRBJ2-5): DGGITQSPKYLFRKEGQNVTLSCEQNLNHDAMYWYRQDPGQGLRLIYYSQIVNDFQKGDIAEGYSVSREKKESFPLTVTSAQKNPTAFYLCASSISRAQETQYFGPGTRLLVL.

The CDR3 DNA sequence: TGCGCCAGCAGCTTGGCCGGGTCAACAGGGGGTTCTTTAGATACGCAGTATTTT. Translating gives CASSLAGSTGGSLDTQYF. The chain joins TRBV5-1 to TRBJ2-3; 8 bases are a match to TRBD1. This CDR3 contains 18 residues. Germline CDR1 SGHRS, CDR2 YFSETQ. Trimming at V came to 0 bases and at J to 5 bases, leaving 14 bases not matched to a gene.

This chain joins TRBV4-2 and TRBJ2-1, with 8 bases lining up with TRBD2. The CDR3 sequence is 18 residues long. Trimming took 0 bases from V and 4 from J; bases not matched to a gene: 11. CDR1 and CDR2 from the germline V gene are LGHNA and YNFKEQ. The CDR3 here is CASSQDLGTAGGYNEQFF. The CDR3 DNA reads TGTGCCAGCAGCCAAGATTTAGGTACCGCGGGGGGATACAATGAGCAGTTCTTC.

The chain links TRBV10-3 to TRBJ2-1; TRBD2 matches at 7 bases. This CDR3 has 14 amino acids. With 11 bases clipped from V and 6 bases from J, the junction kept 13 bases outside the gene matches. Germline V gene lookup returns CDR1 ENHRY and CDR2 SYGVKD. CDR3 sequence: CAVGGTAGSNEQFF. Here the CDR3 DNA reads TGTGCCGTGGGGGGGACTGCGGGCTCCAATGAGCAGTTCTTC.

The V and J genes are TRBV5-1 and TRBJ2-1, with TRBD2 identical over 11 bases. Germline-derived CDR1 and CDR2 are SGHRS and YFSETQ. This CDR3 has 15 residues. With 5 bases clipped from V and 10 bases from J, the junction kept 11 bases outside the gene matches. The CDR3 DNA sequence: TGCGCCAGCAGATCCGGGACTAGCGGTCTCGGGGAGCAGTTCTTC. This translates into CASRSGTSGLGEQFF.

The CDR3 protein is CASSEQGSTDTQYF. As DNA, the CDR3 is TGTGCCAGTAGTGAACAGGGTAGCACAGATACGCAGTATTTT. The gene calls are TRBV19 and TRBJ2-3; TRBD1 might be the D (6 bases). Trimming took 5 bases from V and 0 from J, leaving 9 bases between them. Germline V gene lookup returns CDR1 LNHDA and CDR2 SQIVND (reference sequence). This CDR3 comprises 14 residues.

The chain carries TRBV7-3 and TRBJ2-3, with TRBD2 as a possible D gene (5 bases). The V gene's germline CDR1 is SGHTA and CDR2 FQGTGA. There are 14 residues in the CDR3. Deletions cut 4 bases from V and 2 bases from J, with 10 bases between. The CDR3: CASSSPTTTDTQYF. CDR3 DNA: TGTGCCAGCAGCTCACCGACTACCACAGATACGCAGTATTTT.

The J gene is TRBJ2-2, the V gene TRBV27; the D gene could be TRBD1 or TRBD2 (5 bases each). With 4 bases removed from V and 4 bases from J, the gap between germline ends came to 10 bases. Germline V CDR1 and CDR2: MNHEY, SMNVEV (reference sequence). This CDR3 has 14 amino acids. CDR3 nucleotides: TGTGCCAGCAGTTCTAACGGGGCCACCGGGGAGCTGTTTTTT. It encodes CASSSNGATGELFF.

The rearrangement links TRBV7-3 to TRBJ2-7; D is perhaps TRBD1 (7 bases). Deletions cut 5 bases from V and 1 base from J, with 21 bases between. Germline V CDR1 and CDR2: SGHTA, FQGTGA. The CDR3 length is 17 residues. As DNA, the CDR3 is TGTGCCAGCAGCCCCAACCCAGGGGGGCCCCCATCCTACGAGCAGTACTTC. Amino acid sequence: CASSPNPGGPPSYEQYF.

CDR3 loop: CASSPLAGGPGRRELFF. The CDR3 DNA reads TGTGCCAGCAGTCCTCTAGCGGGGGGGCCGGGGCGGCGGGAGCTGTTTTTT. The rearrangement uses TRBV27 and TRBJ2-2; 12 bases are shared with TRBD2. J was trimmed by 9 bases and V by 5 bases; bases with no gene match: 13. The CDR3 contains 17 residues. From germline, CDR1 is MNHEY and CDR2 SMNVEV (reference sequence).

V and J are TRBV2 and TRBJ1-3; a possible D gene is TRBD1 (6 bases). Germline lookup yields CDR1 SNHLY and CDR2 FYNNEI. The CDR3 sequence is 15 residues long. The V end lost 1 base, the J end lost 3 bases, and 10 bases lay between the germline ends. CDR3 loop: CASSEEQGGGNTIYF. The DNA of the CDR3 is TGTGCCAGCAGTGAAGAACAGGGAGGTGGAAACACCATATATTTT.

J is TRBJ1-5 and V is TRBV6-1; 7 bases map to TRBD1. V gave up 5 bases and J gave up 5 bases; unmatched junction bases: 3. Germline CDR1 is MNHNS and CDR2 is SASEGT. CDR3 length equals 13 residues. The CDR3 reads CASSTGADQPQHF. Written as DNA, the CDR3 is TGTGCCAGCAGTACAGGGGCTGATCAGCCCCAGCATTTT.

This chain uses TRBV6-1 with TRBJ2-1; 8 nucleotides align to TRBD1. This CDR3 is 15 amino acids long. V dropped 5 bases and J dropped 8; count of bases not matched to a gene: 11. Germline CDR1 is MNHNS and CDR2 is SASEGT. The CDR3 is CASSQGAGGWDEQFF. CDR3 DNA sequence: TGTGCCAGCAGTCAAGGGGCAGGGGGCTGGGATGAGCAGTTCTTC.

The chain joins TRBV7-3 to TRBJ2-1; 9 bases are shared with TRBD1. Trimming at V came to 3 bases and at J to 7 bases, leaving 4 bases not matched to a gene. The CDR3 is 14 residues long. Per the germline V gene, CDR1 is SGHTA and CDR2 is FQGTGA. CDR3 sequence reads: CASSFLGQGNEQFF. The CDR3 region has the DNA TGTGCCAGCAGCTTTCTGGGACAGGGAAATGAGCAGTTCTTC.

The chain recombines TRBV7-2 with TRBJ1-6; 10 nucleotides line up with TRBD1. The V and J ends lost 1 base and 13 bases, in that order; junction bases with no gene match: 7. The CDR3 is made up of 15 amino acids. The germline CDR1 and CDR2 sequences are SGHTA and FQGNSA. CDR3: CASSLDGGQGTPLHF. In DNA, the CDR3 is TGTGCCAGCAGCTTAGACGGGGGACAGGGGACCCCCCTCCACTTT.

The CDR3 sequence is CASSASSYEQYF. The CDR3 DNA reads TGTGCCAGCAGTGCAAGCTCCTACGAGCAGTACTTC. This chain connects TRBV6-4 to TRBJ2-7; no clear D gene. This CDR3 has 12 amino acids. V was pared by 4 bases and J by 0 bases, with 4 bases between. In germline, CDR1 is MRHNA, CDR2 SNTAGT.

The chain joins TRBV27 to TRBJ1-1; D is undetermined. The CDR3 runs 10 residues. Germline V gene sequence: CDR1 MNHEY, CDR2 SMNVEV (reference sequence). The ends were cut back, 9 bases at V and 9 bases at J, with 11 bases in the middle. The CDR3 spells CARERAKAFF. The CDR3 DNA reads as TGTGCCAGGGAGAGGGCCAAAGCTTTCTTT.